These T cell receptor beta chains were read from a single sample in a study of T cell clusters in autoimmune cytopenias. TCRdb reworked the multiplex PCR reads into one entry per CDR3 protein, no DNA. The sample has roughly 5,500 distinct CDR3 sequences. This sample was shared with a second study, whose subject was T cell repertoires in aging, cancer and after chemotherapy.

Sequencing used peripheral blood. These receptor sequences come from a human donor in good health. Each CDR3 is given with its conserved first and last residue. A row's size may be missing; if present it is once, few, many or a size class.

clone_size: NA
j_call: TRBJ1-2
v_call: TRBV4-2
cdr3_aa: CASSQDTGPVYYGYTF

clone_size: NA
j_call: TRBJ2-1
v_call: TRBV20-1
cdr3_aa: CSSEPRDRGYNEQFF

clone_size: NA
j_call: TRBJ1-1
v_call: TRBV11-3
cdr3_aa: CASSLDGGADTEAFF

clone_size: NA
j_call: TRBJ1-2
v_call: TRBV27
cdr3_aa: CASGPTGRYGYTF

clone_size: NA
j_call: TRBJ1-5
v_call: TRBV6-2/TRBV6-3
cdr3_aa: CASSLSPADRAQPQHF

clone_size: NA
j_call: TRBJ1-2
v_call: TRBV7-2
cdr3_aa: CASSPSVTNYGYTF

clone_size: medium-sized
j_call: TRBJ2-6
v_call: TRBV4-3
cdr3_aa: CASSQDPDRAGANVLTF

clone_size: NA
j_call: TRBJ2-3
v_call: TRBV21-1
cdr3_aa: CASSRRGRGTQYF

clone_size: NA
j_call: TRBJ2-1
v_call: TRBV20-1
cdr3_aa: CSARSPFMSSYNEQFF

clone_size: medium-sized
j_call: TRBJ1-2
v_call: TRBV6-5
cdr3_aa: CASSCIPGRQGCYTF

clone_size: NA
j_call: TRBJ2-7
v_call: TRBV6-1
cdr3_aa: CASRLTSGTPYEQYF

clone_size: NA
j_call: TRBJ2-5
v_call: TRBV27
cdr3_aa: CASSDWDSGGQETQYF

clone_size: NA
j_call: TRBJ1-1
v_call: TRBV20-1
cdr3_aa: CSAIRGNTEAFF

clone_size: medium-sized
j_call: TRBJ2-2
v_call: TRBV19
cdr3_aa: CASSALAGSMGSGELFF

clone_size: NA
j_call: TRBJ2-2
v_call: TRBV6-1
cdr3_aa: CASSLLVRANTGELFF

clone_size: NA
j_call: TRBJ2-5
v_call: TRBV12-3/TRBV12-4
cdr3_aa: CASSFAIAGALGGETQYF

clone_size: medium-sized
j_call: TRBJ2-7
v_call: TRBV6-5
cdr3_aa: CASSYSLSRGDEQYF

clone_size: medium-sized
j_call: TRBJ2-3
v_call: TRBV6-2/TRBV6-3
cdr3_aa: CASKGSSTDTQYF

clone_size: NA
j_call: TRBJ1-3
v_call: TRBV9
cdr3_aa: CASSPQGYGNTIYF

clone_size: NA
j_call: TRBJ1-1
v_call: TRBV10-3
cdr3_aa: CASCLGQLNTEAFF

clone_size: medium-sized
j_call: TRBJ2-5
v_call: TRBV15
cdr3_aa: CATSRDRPAGGQETQYF

clone_size: medium-sized
j_call: TRBJ1-5
v_call: TRBV6-5
cdr3_aa: CASSGRGAGRQPQHF

clone_size: NA
j_call: TRBJ2-3
v_call: TRBV11-2
cdr3_aa: CASRTTGAITDTQYF

clone_size: NA
j_call: TRBJ2-3
v_call: TRBV24-1
cdr3_aa: CATSLAGATDTQYF

clone_size: NA
j_call: TRBJ2-1
v_call: TRBV5-1
cdr3_aa: CASSPHEATDEQFF

clone_size: medium-sized
j_call: TRBJ2-1
v_call: TRBV19
cdr3_aa: CASSIYNEQFF

clone_size: NA
j_call: TRBJ1-4
v_call: TRBV21-1
cdr3_aa: CASSLRQGSAEKLFF

clone_size: medium-sized
j_call: TRBJ2-5
v_call: TRBV18
cdr3_aa: CASSPPLAGKTQYF

clone_size: NA
j_call: TRBJ2-5
v_call: TRBV18
cdr3_aa: CASSPWTGGLQETQYF

clone_size: medium-sized
j_call: TRBJ2-7
v_call: TRBV6-2/TRBV6-3
cdr3_aa: CASSYAGYEQYF

clone_size: NA
j_call: TRBJ2-1
v_call: TRBV12-3/TRBV12-4
cdr3_aa: CASSLLRGVQFF

clone_size: medium-sized
j_call: TRBJ2-7
v_call: TRBV19
cdr3_aa: CASSIVRTGVAEQYF

clone_size: NA
j_call: TRBJ1-2
v_call: TRBV7-2
cdr3_aa: CASSLSVQNYGYTF

clone_size: NA
j_call: TRBJ1-5
v_call: TRBV12-3/TRBV12-4
cdr3_aa: CASGLDRGYQPQHF

clone_size: NA
j_call: TRBJ1-2
v_call: TRBV6-5
cdr3_aa: CASKQTNYGYTF

clone_size: NA
j_call: TRBJ1-1
v_call: TRBV6-5
cdr3_aa: CASSPLGGNTEAFF

clone_size: NA
j_call: TRBJ2-2
v_call: TRBV20-1
cdr3_aa: CSARDFPENTGELFF

clone_size: NA
j_call: TRBJ1-2
v_call: TRBV7-9
cdr3_aa: CASSLLRGLDYGYTF

clone_size: NA
j_call: TRBJ2-7
v_call: TRBV12-3/TRBV12-4
cdr3_aa: CASSPINPANEQYF

clone_size: NA
j_call: TRBJ1-1
v_call: TRBV5-4
cdr3_aa: CASSLAVRNTEAFF

clone_size: NA
j_call: TRBJ1-2
v_call: TRBV20-1
cdr3_aa: CSAHPQVLQAGYTF

clone_size: medium-sized
j_call: TRBJ1-6
v_call: TRBV19
cdr3_aa: CASSRNPTGTGSPLHF

clone_size: NA
j_call: TRBJ2-3
v_call: TRBV14
cdr3_aa: CASSLLAGTDTQYF

clone_size: NA
j_call: TRBJ1-6
v_call: TRBV2
cdr3_aa: CASRDAGTGVPYYNSPLHF

clone_size: NA
j_call: TRBJ2-3
v_call: TRBV10-3
cdr3_aa: CAISGSLAGATDTQYF

clone_size: medium-sized
j_call: TRBJ2-3
v_call: TRBV30
cdr3_aa: CAWSLLTDTQYF

clone_size: NA
j_call: TRBJ2-1
v_call: TRBV5-1
cdr3_aa: CASSLVTSAGEQFF